The rows below give T cell receptor beta chains drawn from one sample of a study of T cell responses to AZD1222 COVID-19 vaccine. Clones were read by immunoSEQ multiplex PCR, and TCRdb kept only the in-frame ones, dropping some. The table lists more than 85,000 clones, 85% to 95% of them singletons. This specimen consisted of peripheral blood, obtained on day 0 of AZD1222 vaccination. Every receptor here comes from an adult in good health. Both conserved end residues are part of each CDR3. A D gene is named only where the DNA matches it firmly. Clone size, where shown, is once, few, many, or a class for clones that have expanded.

size	V	J	D	CDR3	DNA
.	TRBV27	TRBJ1-2	.	CASSLSVHYYGYTF	TGTGCCAGCAGTTTATCGGTACATTACTATGGCTACACCTTC
once	TRBV27	TRBJ2-1	TRBD1	CASSWRTGGEQFF	TGTGCCAGCAGCTGGAGGACAGGGGGGGAGCAGTTCTTC
.	TRBV9	TRBJ1-5	.	CASSVGDRQPQHF	TGTGCCAGCAGCGTAGGGGATCGTCAGCCCCAGCATTTT
.	TRBV10-2	TRBJ1-1	.	CASRPGGAEAFF	TGCGCCAGCAGACCCGGAGGAGCTGAAGCTTTCTTT
.	TRBV9	TRBJ2-1	.	CASSVGQDEQFF	TGTGCCAGCAGCGTAGGTCAGGATGAGCAGTTCTTC
.	TRBV5-1	TRBJ1-2	.	CASSLGVVTAKRNYGYTF	TGCGCCAGCAGCTTGGGTGTAGTAACAGCGAAAAGAAACTATGGCTACACCTTC
.	TRBV2	TRBJ1-2	.	CASSEPRELGYGYTF	TGTGCCAGCAGTGAGCCAAGAGAACTGGGCTATGGCTACACCTTC
.	TRBV4-1	TRBJ1-6	TRBD1	CASSPGQGASPLHF	TGCGCCAGCAGCCCGGGACAGGGGGCTTCACCCCTCCACTTT
.	TRBV11-2	TRBJ2-3	.	CASSPGHATDTQYF	TGTGCCAGCAGCCCGGGACATGCGACAGATACGCAGTATTTT
once	TRBV11-2	TRBJ1-5	.	CASSSPDGRNQPQHF	TGTGCCAGCAGCTCGCCGGACGGGAGGAATCAGCCCCAGCATTTT
once	TRBV15	TRBJ1-4	.	CATSRDRAGNEKLFF	TGTGCCACCAGCAGAGATCGAGCAGGAAATGAAAAACTGTTTTTT
.	TRBV28	TRBJ1-1	.	CASKGNTEAFF	TGTGCCAGCAAGGGGAACACTGAAGCTTTCTTT